One sample yielded the 5 T cell receptor beta chains listed below, sequenced in a study of Graves' ophthalmopathy and Graves' hyperthyroidism. RNA transcripts yielded amplified TCR beta CDR3 regions. Investigators did first-round RT-PCR with HTBI primers, then second-round multiplex PCR. TCRdb itself ran the multiplex PCR reads through MiXCR, one entry per CDR3 protein. The sample holds 660,000 or so distinct CDR3 sequences, roughly two fifths seen once. What was sequenced was peripheral blood. All receptors derive from an adult man with Graves' ophthalmopathy.

This chain joins TRBV25-1 and TRBJ2-6, with D unclear. Germline values: CDR1 MGHDK, CDR2 SYGVNS. The ends were cut back, 4 bases at V and 0 bases at J, with 13 bases in the middle. The CDR3 length is 17 residues. The CDR3 loop reads CASSARHYGSGANVLTF. CDR3 coding DNA: TGTGCCAGCAGTGCGAGACACTACGGCTCTGGGGCCAACGTCCTGACTTTC.

This clonotype has ten or more counts. The chain links TRBV25-1 to TRBJ1-1; D may be TRBD1 (5 bases). This CDR3 is built from 11 residues. Germline values: CDR1 MGHDK, CDR2 SYGVNS. With 7 bases removed from V and 3 bases from J, the gap between germline ends came to 6 bases. In nucleotides, the CDR3 is TGTGCCAGCATGACAGACACTGAAGCTTTCTTT. As protein: CASMTDTEAFF.

In its sample, this clonotype was seen many times. The rearrangement joins TRBV29-1 to TRBJ1-4; 7 bases map to TRBD1. The V segment lost 4 bases and the J segment 8 bases; nucleotides outside the gene matches: 4. Germline V lookup: CDR1 SQVTM, CDR2 ANQGSEA. The CDR3 runs to 12 residues. CDR3 protein: CSVGTGVEKLFF. The DNA of the CDR3 is TGCAGCGTTGGTACAGGGGTAGAAAAACTGTTTTTT.

On this clonotype itself: A much larger clone sits a single nucleotide away, making a read error possible. V gene TRBV5-5 combines with J gene TRBJ2-7; maybe TRBD1 (6 bases). Between the trimmed V and J ends, which lost 1 base and 2 bases, there was a span of 10 bases. This CDR3 contains 14 residues. Per germline, CDR1 SGHKS and CDR2 YYEKEE (reference sequence). The CDR3 here is CASSLPQGPYEQYF. The CDR3 DNA sequence: TGTGCCAGCAGCTTGCCACAGGGTCCCTACGAGCAGTACTTC. The variable domain in full, with the rest retrieved from reference TRBV5-5 and TRBJ2-7, is DAGVTQSPTHLIKTRGQQVTLRCSPISGHKSVSWYQQVLGQGPQFIFQYYEKEERGRGNFPDRFSARQFPNYSSELNVNALLLGDSALYLCASSLPQGPYEQYFGPGTRLTVT.

This clonotype occurred a few times. The chain is built from TRBV6-1 and TRBJ1-5; TRBD1 might be the D (6 bases). V was trimmed by 5 bases and J by 7 bases, leaving 15 bases between them. Germline assignment: CDR1 MNHNS and CDR2 SASEGT. CDR3 size: 14 residues. CDR3 sequence reads: CASSPQGVFQPQHF. The CDR3 DNA follows: TGTGCCAGCAGTCCACAGGGTGTGTTCCAGCCCCAGCATTTT.